The source of this T cell receptor (beta chain) is a study of T cell responses to AZD1222 COVID-19 vaccine listed by TCRdb under 2021. Some background on the complete study: TCR sequencing was performed for more than 230 trial participants, of whom about 210 were given two doses of AZD1222 and 26 were given two doses of MenACWY control vaccine. Trial participants were enrolled by age into 18-55, 56-69 and 70-plus year subgroups, with roughly 160, 29 and 62 TCR-sequenced participants respectively. Points the paper makes about the study in general: Only 5 to 7 AZD1222 recipients were SARS-CoV-2 seropositive at baseline, limiting conclusions about previously exposed vaccinees. In the small 56-69-year group, the increase in depth fell short of significance, most likely because of low power. Epitopes outside the regions mutated in the B.1.351 and B.1.1.7 variants were reportedly recognized by nearly half of the unique spike-specific TCRs. A significant rise in spike-specific TCR breadth and depth was observed after two AZD1222 doses relative to day 0 and relative to MenACWY recipients. No day 14 peak-response samples were available, so repertoires were characterized only after the peak T cell response. CD4 TCRs associated with the vaccine covered the entire spike protein, and the dominant responses were in regions 160-218 and 743-854. Most participants were white British and females outnumbered males, and the authors suggested that clonal diversity may have been underestimated.

The CDR3 regions of human TCRbeta chains were analyzed by immunosequencing. Under the source paper's analysis protocol: Repertoire TCRs were matched against a reference library of SARS-CoV-2-specific TCRs generated with the MIRA antigen-specificity platform. Breadth was defined as the fraction of unique TCRs that were SARS-CoV-2-associated. Depth was defined as the fraction of total T cells that were SARS-CoV-2-associated. Using the MIRA data, every spike-specific TCR was mapped to the spike region that the TCR reacted to and assigned to either a CD4 or a CD8 class. Log10-transformed breadth and depth values were compared by one-way ANOVA with Sidak's multiple comparisons tests. The clones in this table, taken by TCRdb from immuneACCESS, are in-frame only. Not every clone is retained; where verified, under half of the shortfall comes from an unresolved V gene, and the cause of the rest is unknown. V, J and clone size are those of that table, while D and trimming were read from the DNA. This sample is represented by around 80,000 clones; about 90% of them were singletons. The top ten clones comprise approximately 1.3% of the sample.

The CDR3 has 13 amino acids, counting the end cysteine and phenylalanine. Only CDR3 DNA remains: 39 bases, in frame from the first base. A distance of 12 bases separates the germline ends of V and J, which lose 9 bases and 0 bases respectively. The germline V gene (reference sequence) sets CDR1 to MNHNY and CDR2 to SVGAGI. This clone was recorded once. Its antigen remains undetermined. The sample holds no much larger clone one base away, and base qualities are not on file. Reading the label with the study, this specimen's time point is: about 28 days (+/-7) after the second vaccine dose. AZD1222 recipients given second doses at about 4 weeks or at about 12 weeks were pooled, since spike-specific TCR depth and breadth were not found to differ between the two schedules. Vaccinee samples came from UK trials COV001 and COV002, including a single-blind randomized controlled phase 2/3 trial of AZD1222 (ChAdOx1 nCoV-19) in healthy adults. For TCRbeta chain sequencing, PBMC samples were collected from trial participants at day 0 and at day 28 after the second dose.

The V and J genes are TRBV6-6 and TRBJ2-7; the D segment cannot be called with confidence. Sequencing was performed on peripheral blood, taken 28 days after the second AZD1222 dose. The origin of this receptor is an adult who received the AZD1222 COVID-19 vaccine. The DNA sequence is as follows: TGTGCCAGTTCCTTGAGGAGCTCCTACGAGCAGTACTTC. It encodes CASSLRSSYEQYF.